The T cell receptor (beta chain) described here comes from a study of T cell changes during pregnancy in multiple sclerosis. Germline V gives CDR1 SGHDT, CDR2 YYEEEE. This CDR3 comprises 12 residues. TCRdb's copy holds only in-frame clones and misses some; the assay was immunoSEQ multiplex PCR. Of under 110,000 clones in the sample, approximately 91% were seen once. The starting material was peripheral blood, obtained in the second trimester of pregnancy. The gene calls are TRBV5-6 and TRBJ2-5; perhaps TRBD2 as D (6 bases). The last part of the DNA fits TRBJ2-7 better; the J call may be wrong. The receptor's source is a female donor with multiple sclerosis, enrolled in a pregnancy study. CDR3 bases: TGTGCCAGCAGCTTGGTGGGACTCGAGCAGTACTTC. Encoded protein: CASSLVGLEQYF.